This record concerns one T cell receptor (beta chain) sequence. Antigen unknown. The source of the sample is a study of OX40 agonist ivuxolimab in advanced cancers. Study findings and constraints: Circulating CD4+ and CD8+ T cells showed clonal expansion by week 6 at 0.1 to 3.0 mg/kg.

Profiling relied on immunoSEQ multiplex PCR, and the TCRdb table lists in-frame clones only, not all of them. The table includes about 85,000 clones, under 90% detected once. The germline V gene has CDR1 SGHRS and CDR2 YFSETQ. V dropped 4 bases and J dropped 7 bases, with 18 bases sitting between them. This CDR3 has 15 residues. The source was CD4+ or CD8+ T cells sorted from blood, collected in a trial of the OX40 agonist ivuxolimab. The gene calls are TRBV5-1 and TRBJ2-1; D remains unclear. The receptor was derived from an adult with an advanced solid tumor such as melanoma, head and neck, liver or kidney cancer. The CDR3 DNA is TGCGCCAGCAGCCTCGGCCATAACATGGGGAATGAGCAGTTCTTC. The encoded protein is CASSLGHNMGNEQFF.